These 20 T cell receptor beta chains share one sample of origin, sequenced in a study of blood T cell repertoires in COVID-19. The repertoire was sequenced with immunoSEQ multiplex PCR; TCRdb's copy has only in-frame clones and lacks some. Of fewer than 250,000 clones in the sample, 85% to 90% are singletons; the top ten hold less than 3%. Sequencing input: peripheral blood. These receptors all come from a woman between 55 and 75 years old with acute or convalescent COVID-19.

The gene calls are TRBV3-1 (or the pseudogene TRBV3-2) and TRBJ1-2; no firm D call. CDR1 is LGHDT and CDR2 is YNNKEL in the germline V gene (reference sequence). The length of the CDR3 is 15 residues. Trimming cost V 0 bases and J 0 bases, with 8 bases left between them. CDR3 sequence: CASSQDFTANYGYTF. The DNA for the CDR3 is TGTGCCAGCAGCCAAGATTTTACTGCTAACTATGGCTACACCTTC.

The V call is TRBV7-6, the J call TRBJ1-1, with D maybe TRBD1 (5 bases). The CDR3 loop spans 16 amino acids. V was trimmed by 1 base and J by 0 bases, leaving 12 bases between them. CDR1 and CDR2 (germline): SGHVS, FNYEAQ. The CDR3 nucleotides are TGTGCCAGCAGCTTAGATTCGCGGGGCATGAACACTGAAGCTTTCTTT. Translated: CASSLDSRGMNTEAFF.

The chain employs TRBV18 and TRBJ1-1, with D maybe TRBD1 (5 bases). The germline gives CDR1 KGHSH, CDR2 LQKENI. The CDR3 runs 16 residues. The V end lost 0 bases, the J end lost 5 bases, and 16 bases lay between the germline ends. CDR3 nucleotides: TGTGCCAGCTCACCACCGAACGGTCGGGGGAGTACTGAAGCTTTCTTT. Translating it yields CASSPPNGRGSTEAFF.

The chain has TRBV11-2 and TRBJ1-2, with 8 bases aligning to TRBD1. The V gene's germline CDR1 is SGHAT and CDR2 FQNNGV. V shed 2 bases, J shed 8 bases, and the junction held 7 bases outside the gene matches. The CDR3 is 14 residues long. The CDR3: CASSLWQGALGYTF. The CDR3 coding sequence is TGTGCCAGCAGCTTATGGCAGGGGGCATTGGGCTACACCTTC. Full variable domain (missing parts from reference TRBV11-2 and TRBJ1-2): EAGVAQSPRYKIIEKRQSVAFWCNPISGHATLYWYQQILGQGPKLLIQFQNNGVVDDSQLPKDRFSAERLKGVDSTLKIQPAKLEDSAVYLCASSLWQGALGYTFGSGTRLTVV.

The genes are TRBV4-1 and TRBJ1-1, with 7 positions matching TRBD1. V gave up 1 base and J gave up 8 bases; unmatched junction bases: 4. CDR1 is MGHRA, CDR2 YSYEKL, per germline. The CDR3 sequence is 13 residues long. CDR3 sequence reads: CASSQVGTAEAFF. DNA of the CDR3: TGCGCCAGCAGCCAAGTGGGGACAGCAGAAGCTTTCTTT.

The V and J genes are TRBV11-2 and TRBJ2-7; 10 positions agree with TRBD1. There are 18 residues in the CDR3. The J segment lost 2 bases and the V segment lost 4 bases, leaving 14 bases of the junction unmatched. Germline lookup yields CDR1 SGHAT and CDR2 FQNNGV. CDR3 sequence: CASSYSPGQGKATYEQYF. CDR3 coding DNA: TGTGCCAGCAGCTATTCCCCGGGACAGGGGAAGGCGACCTACGAGCAGTACTTC.

CDR3 coding DNA: TGTGCCAGCAGCTTTGACAGGGCTTACTACAATGAGCAGTTCTTC. It translates to CASSFDRAYYNEQFF. The chain is built from TRBV7-9 and TRBJ2-1; 7 bases match TRBD1. Germline lookup yields CDR1 SEHNR and CDR2 FQNEAQ (reference sequence). The CDR3 is 15 residues long. The trim removed 3 bases at V and 3 bases at J, leaving 5 bases unmatched.

The gene calls are TRBV28 and TRBJ2-7; 8 bases align to TRBD2. CDR3 size: 14 residues. V dropped 5 bases and J dropped 2; count of bases not matched to a gene: 5. Germline CDR1 and CDR2: MDHEN and SYDVKM. The CDR3 loop is CASSESGSTYEQYF. The CDR3, as DNA: TGTGCCAGCAGTGAGAGCGGGAGCACCTACGAGCAGTACTTC.

The chain uses TRBV24-1 and TRBJ2-3, with TRBD2 as a possible D gene (5 bases). V gave up 7 bases and J gave up 2 bases, with 12 bases separating them. This CDR3 comprises 14 residues. Germline V gene data show CDR1 as KGHDR and CDR2 as SFDVKD. The CDR3 DNA reads TGTGCCACCAGCAGGAGCGGTATCACAGATACGCAGTATTTT. Translating gives CATSRSGITDTQYF.

The V call is TRBV7-6, the J call TRBJ2-1; TRBD2 might be the D (6 bases). Per germline, CDR1 SGHVS and CDR2 FNYEAQ. The CDR3 totals 15 residues. The V end lost 7 bases, the J end lost 7 bases, and 20 bases lay between the germline ends. CDR3 sequence reads: CASKSGPSSLNEQFF. CDR3 in DNA: TGTGCCAGCAAAAGCGGGCCGTCTTCTTTGAATGAGCAGTTCTTC.

The CDR3 protein is CATSQSAGASHQPQHF. The CDR3 region has the DNA TGTGCCACCAGTCAATCAGCGGGGGCATCGCATCAGCCCCAGCATTTT. The chain has TRBV24-1 and TRBJ1-5; a weak D match, TRBD1 (6 bases). The V end lost 6 bases, the J end lost 5 bases, and 19 bases lay between the germline ends. The CDR3 totals 16 residues. The germline V gene encodes CDR1 KGHDR and CDR2 SFDVKD.

CDR3 DNA: TGTGCCAGCAGTGAGGACAGATTCTACGAGCAGTACTTC. This encodes CASSEDRFYEQYF. The chain recombines TRBV2 with TRBJ2-7; maybe TRBD1 (6 bases). Between the trimmed V and J ends, which lost 3 bases and 3 bases, there was a span of 9 bases. Looked up from germline, CDR1 is SNHLY and CDR2 is FYNNEI. This CDR3 contains 13 residues.

This rearrangement joins TRBV5-1 to TRBJ2-2; a possible D gene is TRBD1 (6 bases). The CDR3 runs to 17 residues. Per the germline V gene, CDR1 is SGHRS and CDR2 is YFSETQ. Trimming cost V 4 bases and J 4 bases, with 20 bases left between them. The DNA for the CDR3 is TGCGCCAGCAGCCTGAGTGGGGGCGCGGGTGGCACCGGGGAGCTGTTTTTT. Residues: CASSLSGGAGGTGELFF.

The CDR3 loop reads CASRIGLTARQETQYF. The CDR3 coding sequence is TGCGCCAGCAGGATAGGGCTGACAGCCCGCCAAGAGACCCAGTACTTC. The V call is TRBV5-1, the J call TRBJ2-5, with D perhaps TRBD1 (5 bases). V was clipped by 5 bases and J by 1 base, with 18 bases between them. CDR1 and CDR2 (germline): SGHRS, YFSETQ. This CDR3 has 16 residues.

The chain carries TRBV3-1 (or the pseudogene TRBV3-2) and TRBJ1-2, with 7 bases aligning to TRBD1. Per germline, CDR1 LGHDT and CDR2 YNNKEL (reference sequence). V dropped 2 bases and J dropped 7; count of bases not matched to a gene: 7. The CDR3 is 14 amino acids. CDR3 amino acids: CASSQRGGRGGYTF. Here the CDR3 DNA reads TGTGCCAGCAGCCAAAGAGGGGGCCGGGGTGGCTACACCTTC.

The V gene is TRBV9, the J gene TRBJ2-3; D not resolved. V lost 1 base and J lost 1, with 10 bases in between. Germline V gene sequence: CDR1 SGDLS, CDR2 YYNGEE. This CDR3 is 15 amino acids long. The CDR3 bases are TGTGCCAGCAGCGTACAAGCGTCTCGCACAGATACGCAGTATTTT. It translates to CASSVQASRTDTQYF.

The chain has TRBV19 and TRBJ2-7; 7 nucleotides line up with TRBD1. The V gene's germline CDR1 is LNHDA and CDR2 SQIVND (reference sequence). V was clipped by 6 bases and J by 0 bases; unmatched bases: 5. CDR3 size: 14 residues. The CDR3 reads CASRPTGSSYEQYF. CDR3 in DNA: TGTGCCAGTAGACCGACAGGGAGCTCCTACGAGCAGTACTTC.

CDR3 region: CASSPLAGGGEQFF. CDR3 sequence (DNA): TGTGCCAGCAGTCCCCTAGCGGGAGGAGGGGAGCAGTTCTTC. The V call is TRBV28, the J call TRBJ2-1; TRBD2 aligns across 11 bases. Looked up from germline, CDR1 is MDHEN and CDR2 is SYDVKM. The CDR3 has 14 amino acids. V shed 5 bases, J shed 10 bases, and the junction held 7 bases outside the gene matches.

The chain is built from TRBV25-1 and TRBJ2-1; TRBD2 aligns across 12 bases. The germline gives CDR1 MGHDK, CDR2 SYGVNS. V trimming: 3 bases; J trimming: 8 bases; junction bases outside the gene matches: 5. This CDR3 is built from 15 residues. The CDR3 DNA sequence: TGTGCCAGCAGTGAGGGGACTAGCGGGTTCGATGAGCAGTTCTTC. Protein sequence: CASSEGTSGFDEQFF.

The chain joins TRBV19 to TRBJ2-5, with TRBD1 matching over 8 bases. CDR1 and CDR2 from the germline V gene are LNHDA and SQIVND (reference sequence). V lost 4 bases to trimming and J lost 5 bases; unmatched junction nucleotides: 3. The CDR3 length is 13 residues. The CDR3 loop is CASSSQGAETQYF. DNA of the CDR3: TGTGCCAGTAGTAGCCAGGGGGCTGAGACCCAGTACTTC.